This paragraph reports one T cell receptor beta chain. J lost 0 bases, V lost 0 bases, and 2 bases had no gene match. Germline CDR1 reads SGHDT; CDR2 reads YYEEEE. This CDR3 region has 16 residues. The record originates from a study of T cell responses to AZD1222 COVID-19 vaccine. Generated by immunoSEQ multiplex PCR, the TCRdb table keeps only in-frame clones and is missing some. Of around 110,000 clones listed, around 92% are singletons. The chain combines TRBV5-6 with TRBJ1-3, with TRBD1 identical over 8 bases. The receptor's source is an adult in good health. The sample consisted of peripheral blood, taken on day 0 of AZD1222 vaccination. The CDR3 is CASSLGDRTSGNTIYF. The DNA of the CDR3 is TGTGCCAGCAGCTTGGGGGACAGGACCTCTGGAAACACCATATATTTT. Full variable domain (missing parts from reference TRBV5-6 and TRBJ1-3): DAGVTQSPTHLIKTRGQQVTLRCSPKSGHDTVSWYQQALGQGPQFIFQYYEEEERQRGNFPDRFSGHQFPNYSSELNVNALLLGDSALYLCASSLGDRTSGNTIYFGEGSWLTVV.